Included here is one T cell receptor (beta chain) sequence, with context. TCRdb re-called the 5' RACE reads through MiXCR, storing one row per CDR3 protein. Of 450,000 or so distinct CDR3 sequences in the sample, approximately 14% were seen once. The sample originates from a study of identical twins. These records were also assigned to another study, of yellow fever vaccine responses in identical twins.

The sequenced sample was CD4+ T cells sorted from blood. This receptor was obtained from a woman under 30 in good health.

CDR3 in amino acids: CASSFGQGRGETQYF. The CDR3 DNA reads TGCGCCAGCAGCTTTGGACAGGGGAGGGGCGAGACCCAGTACTTC. The gene calls are TRBV5-1 and TRBJ2-5, with TRBD1 matching 9 bases. Trimming removed 2 bases from V and 5 bases from J; junction bases left unmatched: 7. CDR3 length: 15 residues. CDR1 is SGHRS, CDR2 YFSETQ, per germline.